This T cell receptor (beta chain) was observed in a study of blood T cell repertoires in COVID-19 (dated by TCRdb to the early 2020s). Describing the broader study: Collaborator samples came from the United States, Italy and Spain and covered acute and convalescent phases of COVID-19. Where available, HLA class I and class II types were obtained from metadata supplied by the sample provider rather than from assay-based typing. The prospective study material was composed of cDNA or gDNA derived from T cells, B-cell-depleted T cells, or PBMCs. The repertoires were made available in a free public database intended to serve as a resource for research on the immune response to SARS-CoV-2. The sample metadata nearly always contained a de-identified subject ID, COVID-19 status, age in years and sex. The samples were drawn from the first 160 participants of the ongoing ImmuneRACE study and from 950 to 1,500 subjects provided by 6 global collaborators. The dataset comprised deeply sampled blood TCRbeta repertoires from subjects exposed to, actively infected with, or recovered from COVID-19. Results the study describes overall, beyond this receptor: Clinical and demographic metadata were provided uncurated, with the amount varying by source and participant.

Note on this clone: Its antigen has not been determined. No clone much larger than this one lies a single base away; base qualities are absent.

CDR1 and CDR2, per the germline V gene, are SGHTA and FQGTGA. The V end loses 6 bases and the J end loses 6 bases, and a stretch of 24 bases separates them. Inclusive of the bounding cysteine and phenylalanine, the CDR3 is 17 residues long. CDR3 DNA is the only sequence kept; it has 51 bases, read in frame from the first base. Collaborating institutions collected whole blood in K2EDTA tubes following their own protocols. For TCRbeta analysis, collaborators shipped samples as frozen whole blood, isolated PBMCs, or DNA extracted from either of those sample types. TCRbeta CDR3 regions were amplified from genomic DNA by means of the immunoSEQ Assay, a bias-controlled multiplex PCR. The published analysis was carried out like this. The number of nucleated cells in each sample was estimated from the amplification of reference gene primers within the assay. Sequence reads were collapsed and filtered to measure the absolute abundance of every unique TCRbeta CDR3 rearrangement. Productive Simpson clonality was computed per sample as the square root of Simpson's diversity index over productive rearrangements. What TCRdb holds here is the immuneACCESS table cut down to in-frame rearrangements. Part of the clones is not present; checked against another copy, under half of the missing clones reflect an unresolved V gene, and the others are unexplained. V, J and clone size reflect that table, while D and trimming were determined from the DNA. In this sample the table shows some 140,000 clones, approximately 80% of which occur a single time. The ten largest clones add up to over 7.5% of the sample.

This sequence originates from a woman aged 55-70 years with active or convalescent COVID-19. The chain links TRBV7-3 with TRBJ1-5, with the D gene not confidently named. Sequences were obtained from peripheral blood. The sequence in DNA is TGTGCCAGCAGTTCGCCCCATCCGCTCGAGGGTTTTCAGCCCCAGCATTTT. This is translated as CASSSPHPLEGFQPQHF.